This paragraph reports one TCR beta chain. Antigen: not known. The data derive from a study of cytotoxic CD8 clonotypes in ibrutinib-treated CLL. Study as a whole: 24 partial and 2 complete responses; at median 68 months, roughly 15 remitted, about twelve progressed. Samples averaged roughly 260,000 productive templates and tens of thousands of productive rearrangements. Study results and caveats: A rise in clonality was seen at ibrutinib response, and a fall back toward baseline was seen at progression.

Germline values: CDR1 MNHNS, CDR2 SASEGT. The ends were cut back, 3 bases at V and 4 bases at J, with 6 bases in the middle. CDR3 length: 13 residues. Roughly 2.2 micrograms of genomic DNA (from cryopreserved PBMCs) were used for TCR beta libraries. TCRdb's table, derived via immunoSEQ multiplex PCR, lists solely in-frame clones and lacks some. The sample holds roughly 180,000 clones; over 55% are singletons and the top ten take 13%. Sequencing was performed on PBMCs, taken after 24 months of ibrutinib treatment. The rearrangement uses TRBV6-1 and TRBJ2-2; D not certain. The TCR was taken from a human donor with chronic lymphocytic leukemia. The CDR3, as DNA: TGTGCCAGCAGTGACACAGTCACCGGGGAGCTGTTTTTT. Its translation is CASSDTVTGELFF.